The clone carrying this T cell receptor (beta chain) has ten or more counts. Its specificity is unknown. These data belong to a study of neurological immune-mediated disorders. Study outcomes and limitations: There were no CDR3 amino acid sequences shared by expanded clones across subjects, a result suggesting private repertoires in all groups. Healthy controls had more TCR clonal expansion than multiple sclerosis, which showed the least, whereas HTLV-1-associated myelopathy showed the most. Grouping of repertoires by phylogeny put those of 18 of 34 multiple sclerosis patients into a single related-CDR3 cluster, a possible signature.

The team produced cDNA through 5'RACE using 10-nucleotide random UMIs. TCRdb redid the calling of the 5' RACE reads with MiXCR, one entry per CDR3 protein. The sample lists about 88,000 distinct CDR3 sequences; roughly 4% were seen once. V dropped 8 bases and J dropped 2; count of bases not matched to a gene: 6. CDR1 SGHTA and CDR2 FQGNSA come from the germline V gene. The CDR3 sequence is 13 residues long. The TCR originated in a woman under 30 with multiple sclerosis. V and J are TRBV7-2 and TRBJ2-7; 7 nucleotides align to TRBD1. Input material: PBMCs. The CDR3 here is CASQNRGTYEQYF. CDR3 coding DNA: TGTGCCAGCCAGAACAGGGGAACCTACGAGCAGTACTTC.